The next 13 T cell receptor beta chains were all read from a single sample in a study of glioma-infiltrating T cells after dendritic cell vaccination. The assay was immunoSEQ multiplex PCR, and TCRdb's table has in-frame clones only and misses some. Found here are 100,000 to 120,000 clones, 90% of them singletons; the top ten hold roughly 2.8%. The time point is: after dendritic cell vaccination, including at tumor progression/relapse. The source was blood, collected after dendritic cell vaccination. Every receptor here comes from a human donor with glioblastoma.

The chain carries TRBV18 and TRBJ2-7, with D hard to call. This CDR3 has 14 amino acids. V was cut by 6 bases and J by 0 bases, with 12 bases left in between. Germline V gene sequence: CDR1 KGHSH, CDR2 LQKENI. The DNA of the CDR3 is TGTGCCAGCTCCCCGTCCAGTGGCTCCTACGAGCAGTACTTC. It specifies CASSPSSGSYEQYF. The full variable domain, rest sourced from reference TRBV18 and TRBJ2-7, is NAGVMQNPRHLVRRRGQEARLRCSPMKGHSHVYWYRQLPEEGLKFMVYLQKENIIDESGMPKERFSAEFPKEGPSILRIQQVVRGDSAAYFCASSPSSGSYEQYFGPGTRLTVT.

This chain connects TRBV4-2 to TRBJ2-5; D possibly corresponds to TRBD2 (6 bases). Trimming removed 0 bases at V and 4 bases at J, with 12 bases between. The CDR3 consists of 15 residues. Germline V gives CDR1 LGHNA, CDR2 YNFKEQ. The CDR3 nucleotides are TGTGCCAGCAGCCAAGAATATAGCGGAGCAGAGACCCAGTACTTC. It encodes CASSQEYSGAETQYF.

The chain joins TRBV6-1 to TRBJ2-4; D possibly corresponds to TRBD2 (5 bases). CDR1 is MNHNS, CDR2 SASEGT, per germline. V dropped 8 bases and J dropped 11 bases, with 19 bases sitting between them. The CDR3 length is 13 residues. As DNA, the CDR3 is TGTGCCAGCCTTTCTGCTAGCCGAGTTGTTCAGTACTTC. The encoded protein is CASLSASRVVQYF.

J is TRBJ1-2 and V is TRBV2; D is uncertain. This CDR3 has 14 amino acids. V lost 1 base and J lost 8, with 14 bases in between. Germline loops: CDR1 SNHLY, CDR2 FYNNEI. The CDR3 protein is CASSEGRPMLGYTF. The CDR3 region has the DNA TGTGCCAGCAGTGAAGGGAGACCTATGTTAGGCTACACCTTC.

This clone appeared a single time. The CDR3 sequence: CASRQGMWTEAFF. In nucleotides, the CDR3 is TGTGCCAGCAGGCAGGGGATGTGGACTGAAGCTTTCTTT. The chain is built from TRBV2 and TRBJ1-1; tentative D call: TRBD1 (6 bases). Per the germline V gene, CDR1 is SNHLY and CDR2 is FYNNEI. With 6 bases removed from V and 5 bases from J, the gap between germline ends came to 13 bases. The CDR3 contains 13 residues.

The rearrangement links TRBV11-3 to TRBJ2-7; the match to TRBD1 covers 8 bases. The CDR3 contains 13 residues. The junction had 4 bases not matched to a gene; V was cut back by 4 bases and J by 5 bases. The germline V gene has CDR1 SGHNT and CDR2 YENEEA. The CDR3 nucleotides read TGTGCCAGCAGCTATGACAGGGGCCACGAGCAGTACTTC. Its protein is CASSYDRGHEQYF.

The chain joins TRBV19 to TRBJ2-3; 9 positions match TRBD1. The CDR3 totals 17 residues. Germline V CDR1 and CDR2: LNHDA, SQIVND (reference sequence). The V and J ends lost 1 base and 3 bases, in that order; junction bases with no gene match: 8. CDR3 nucleotides: TGTGCCAGTAGTATAGCAGGGGGGACAGGGAAAACAGATACGCAGTATTTT. This encodes CASSIAGGTGKTDTQYF.

The V call is TRBV5-1, the J call TRBJ1-4; weak D call: TRBD1 (6 bases). The CDR3 runs 16 residues. The ends were cut back, 0 bases at V and 5 bases at J, with 14 bases in the middle. CDR1 and CDR2 (germline): SGHRS, YFSETQ. The CDR3 spells CASSLDSGATNEKLFF. The DNA for the CDR3 is TGCGCCAGCAGCTTGGATTCAGGGGCGACAAATGAAAAACTGTTTTTT.

This clone was recorded once. This chain joins TRBV7-8 and TRBJ1-2, with TRBD1 identical over 7 bases. CDR1 is SGHVS, CDR2 FQNEAQ, per germline. The junction had 13 bases not matched to a gene; V was cut back by 5 bases and J by 7 bases. The CDR3 has 15 residues. CDR3 bases: TGTGCCAGCAGCCCGAAACAGGGGATACAGAGTGGCTACACCTTC. Translation gives CASSPKQGIQSGYTF.

This clone showed up just once. The chain recombines TRBV9 with TRBJ2-1; the D gene is possibly TRBD1 (6 bases). With 0 bases removed from V and 7 bases from J, the gap between germline ends came to 32 bases. The CDR3 length is 21 residues. The V gene's germline CDR1 is SGDLS and CDR2 YYNGEE. DNA for the CDR3: TGTGCCAGCAGCGTAGCTACGGTGGGTTGGGGATCTGGGGGCGCATTGAATGAGCAGTTCTTC. Amino acid sequence: CASSVATVGWGSGGALNEQFF.

This clone was detected a few times. The V gene is TRBV4-1, the J gene TRBJ2-7; TRBD1 might be the D (6 bases). The CDR3 has 16 residues. Germline CDR1 is MGHRA and CDR2 is YSYEKL. The V end was cut by 0 bases, the J end by 0 bases, with 12 bases between. The CDR3, as DNA: TGCGCCAGCAGCCAAGAAGGACAGAGGAGCTCCTACGAGCAGTACTTC. Amino acids: CASSQEGQRSSYEQYF.

The genes are TRBV12-5 and TRBJ1-1; D is unresolved. Germline CDR1 is LGHNT and CDR2 is FRNRAP. The CDR3 runs to 12 residues. V was shortened by 6 bases and J by 3 bases, with 8 bases between the two germline ends. The CDR3 region is CASGPRDTEAFF. CDR3 nucleotide sequence: TGTGCTAGTGGCCCGAGAGACACTGAAGCTTTCTTT.

CDR3 protein: CASSIGQGAYQPQHF. CDR3 sequence (DNA): TGTGCCAGCAGCATAGGACAGGGGGCGTACCAGCCCCAGCATTTT. The V gene is TRBV7-2, the J gene TRBJ1-5; 11 bases match TRBD1. V lost 5 bases to trimming and J lost 7 bases; unmatched junction nucleotides: 7. CDR1 and CDR2 (germline): SGHTA, FQGNSA. This CDR3 comprises 15 residues.